This T cell receptor (beta chain) was sequenced during a study of blood T cell repertoires in COVID-19. Germline CDR1 LNHDA, CDR2 SQIVND (reference sequence). The trim removed 3 bases at V and 3 bases at J, leaving 10 bases unmatched. The CDR3 totals 17 residues. Some clones are missing from TCRdb's copy, which holds only in-frame ones; the method was immunoSEQ multiplex PCR. The sample gives 150,000 or so clones, 90% of which show up once; approximately 0.48% is in the top ten. The source is a man in his forties or fifties with acute or convalescent COVID-19. The rearrangement links TRBV19 to TRBJ1-5, with 8 positions matching TRBD1. The material sequenced was peripheral blood. For the CDR3, the DNA is TGTGCCAGTAGTATCCTTGGGCGGACAGGGTACAATCAGCCCCAGCATTTT. This gives the protein CASSILGRTGYNQPQHF.